The sequence of this T cell receptor beta chain was determined in a study of T cell repertoires in cytomegalovirus infection. Turning to the study itself: Public signatures in TCR beta pointed to CMV infection and matching HLA type. Regarding the study as a whole: Dominating the ex vivo response were TCR beta clonotypes that were CMV-specific and HLA-C-restricted. Totalled public TCR beta family frequency picked out people who carried CMV plus the relevant HLA.

TCRdb itself ran the reads through MiXCR, one entry per CDR3 protein. Seen here are a few hundred thousand distinct CDR3 sequences, about 17% observed once, and the top ten hold 12%. This clonotype was counted between two and nine times. Its cognate antigen is unknown. Trimming cost V 5 bases and J 1 base, with 11 bases left between them. Per germline, CDR1 SEHNR and CDR2 FQNEAQ (reference sequence). This CDR3 comprises 15 residues. Sequencing input: PBMCs. The chain combines TRBV7-9 with TRBJ2-2, with no clear D. The TCR originated in a human donor in good health (CMV status not recorded). Some clones in this sample may be carry-over from other donors' samples. This CDR3 reads CASSQRPLNTGELFF. In DNA form, the CDR3 reads TGTGCCAGCAGCCAACGTCCACTGAACACCGGGGAGCTGTTTTTT.